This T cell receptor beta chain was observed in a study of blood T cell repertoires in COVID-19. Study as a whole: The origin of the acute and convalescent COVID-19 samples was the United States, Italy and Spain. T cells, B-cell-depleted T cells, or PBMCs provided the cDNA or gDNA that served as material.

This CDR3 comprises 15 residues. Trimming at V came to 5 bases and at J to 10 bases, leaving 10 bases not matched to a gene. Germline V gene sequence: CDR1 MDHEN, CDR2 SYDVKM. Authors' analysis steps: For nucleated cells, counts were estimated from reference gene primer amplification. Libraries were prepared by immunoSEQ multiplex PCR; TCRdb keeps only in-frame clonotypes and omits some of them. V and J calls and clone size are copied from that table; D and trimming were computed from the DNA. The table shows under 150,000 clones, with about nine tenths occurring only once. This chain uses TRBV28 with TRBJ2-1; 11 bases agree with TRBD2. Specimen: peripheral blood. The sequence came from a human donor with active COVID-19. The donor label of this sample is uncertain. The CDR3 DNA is TGTGCCAGCAGTCCTAGCGGGGGGTTCCTCCGGGAGCAGTTCTTC. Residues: CASSPSGGFLREQFF. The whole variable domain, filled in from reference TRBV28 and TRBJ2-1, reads DVKVTQSSRYLVKRTGEKVFLECVQDMDHENMFWYRQDPGLGLRLIYFSYDVKMKEKGDIPEGYSVSREKKERFSLILESASTNQTSMYLCASSPSGGFLREQFFGPGTRLTVL.